The next 20 T cell receptor beta chains were all read from a single sample in a study of blood T cell repertoires in COVID-19. Method: immunoSEQ multiplex PCR; TCRdb's copy keeps in-frame clones and lacks some. The table has roughly 190,000 clones, less than 90% seen once; the top ten hold about 1.1%. The sample taken for sequencing was peripheral blood. These receptors were collected from a man aged 30 to 45 with acute or convalescent COVID-19.

This chain uses TRBV9 with TRBJ2-5, with 9 bases aligning to TRBD1. The CDR3 is made up of 14 amino acids. V gave up 3 bases and J gave up 5 bases; unmatched junction bases: 5. Germline V gene lookup returns CDR1 SGDLS and CDR2 YYNGEE. The chain's CDR3 is CASSEDRGGETQYF. In DNA, the CDR3 is TGTGCCAGCAGCGAGGACAGGGGAGGTGAGACCCAGTACTTC. Full variable domain (remainder filled in from reference TRBV9 and TRBJ2-5): DSGVTQTPKHLITATGQRVTLRCSPRSGDLSVYWYQQSLDQGLQFLIQYYNGEERAKGNILERFSAQQFPDLHSELNLSSLELGDSALYFCASSEDRGGETQYFGPGTRLLVL.

The chain is built from TRBV19 and TRBJ1-5; D call uncertain. The germline gives CDR1 LNHDA, CDR2 SQIVND (reference sequence). Deletions cut 4 bases from V and 7 bases from J, with 11 bases between. The CDR3 is 13 amino acids. This chain's CDR3 is CASSSQAGQPQHF. CDR3 sequence (DNA): TGTGCCAGTAGTAGCCAGGCGGGGCAGCCCCAGCATTTT. The full variable domain, in which reference TRBV19 and TRBJ1-5 provide the parts outside the CDR3, is DGGITQSPKYLFRKEGQNVTLSCEQNLNHDAMYWYRQDPGQGLRLIYYSQIVNDFQKGDIAEGYSVSREKKESFPLTVTSAQKNPTAFYLCASSSQAGQPQHFGDGTRLSIL.

This chain joins TRBV28 and TRBJ2-7, with 10 bases fitting TRBD1. CDR1 and CDR2 from the germline V gene are MDHEN and SYDVKM. The CDR3 sequence is 16 residues long. Unmatched junction bases numbered 7, after V lost 3 bases and J lost 2 bases. CDR3 sequence reads: CASSLGGQGVAYEQYF. In DNA, the CDR3 is TGTGCCAGCAGTTTGGGAGGACAGGGGGTTGCCTACGAGCAGTACTTC.

The chain employs TRBV29-1 and TRBJ1-2; TRBD1 agrees at 8 bases. CDR3 size: 14 residues. Germline CDR1 and CDR2: SQVTM and ANQGSEA. Trimming took 5 bases from V and 6 from J; bases not matched to a gene: 11. In DNA form, the CDR3 reads TGCAGCGTTCCTATCCGGGACAGGTCTGATGGCTACACCTTC. It translates to CSVPIRDRSDGYTF.

The rearrangement joins TRBV12-5 to TRBJ1-5, with TRBD1 matching 7 bases. After removal of 6 bases from V and 0 bases from J, the junction contained 5 bases not matched to a gene. In germline, CDR1 is LGHNT, CDR2 FRNRAP. This CDR3 has 15 amino acids. The CDR3, as DNA: TGTGCTAGTGGCCCTGGACAGGTTAGCAATCAGCCCCAGCATTTT. Its translation: CASGPGQVSNQPQHF.

This rearrangement joins TRBV28 to TRBJ1-2; a weak D match, TRBD1 (6 bases). V lost 6 bases to trimming and J lost 8 bases, with 19 bases between them. The germline V gene has CDR1 MDHEN and CDR2 SYDVKM. This CDR3 region has 14 residues. CDR3 bases: TGTGCCAGCAGCCCCCCGACAGGCGGTCGGGGCTACACCTTC. It is translated as CASSPPTGGRGYTF.

This chain links TRBV4-2 with TRBJ2-7, with TRBD1 as a possible D gene (5 bases). This CDR3 has 14 amino acids. Germline CDR1 and CDR2: LGHNA and YNFKEQ. V shed 0 bases and J shed 5 bases, with 11 bases lying between them. The CDR3 spells CASSQEDRYNEQYF. In DNA, the CDR3 is TGTGCCAGCAGCCAAGAAGACAGATACAACGAGCAGTACTTC.

This chain uses TRBV5-4 with TRBJ2-5; D not certain. CDR3 size: 14 residues. Germline values: CDR1 SGHNT, CDR2 YYREEE (reference sequence). V was trimmed by 1 base and J by 1 base, leaving 8 bases between them. In DNA, the CDR3 is TGTGCCAGCAGCTTGCGGCAGGTCCAAGAGACCCAGTACTTC. Protein: CASSLRQVQETQYF.

The J gene is TRBJ1-4, the V gene TRBV7-9; a weak D match, TRBD1 (5 bases). The germline gives CDR1 SEHNR, CDR2 FQNEAQ (reference sequence). Trimming cost V 2 bases and J 7 bases, with 14 bases left between them. This CDR3 comprises 15 residues. CDR3 sequence: CASSLPAGSVEKLFF. The DNA of the CDR3 is TGTGCCAGCAGCTTACCGGCAGGGTCGGTTGAAAAACTGTTTTTT.

The chain links TRBV9 to TRBJ2-7; no clear D gene. V was trimmed by 0 bases and J by 2 bases, leaving 9 bases between them. The germline V gene encodes CDR1 SGDLS and CDR2 YYNGEE. This CDR3 has 14 amino acids. The CDR3 loop reads CASSVAGETYEQYF. The CDR3 DNA follows: TGTGCCAGCAGCGTAGCGGGTGAAACCTACGAGCAGTACTTC.

In the case of this clone: Other DNA sequences of this sample code for an identical CDR3. The chain carries TRBV6-5 and TRBJ1-5; 8 nucleotides line up with TRBD1. The CDR3 totals 14 residues. V shed 6 bases and J 2 bases; nucleotides not matched to a gene: 3. Germline-derived CDR1 and CDR2 are MNHEY and SVGAGI. CDR3: CASSGQGGNQPQHF. CDR3 in DNA: TGTGCCAGCAGCGGACAGGGAGGCAATCAGCCCCAGCATTTT.

V gene TRBV6-5 combines with J gene TRBJ2-3; 8 bases are shared with TRBD2. The V gene's germline CDR1 is MNHEY and CDR2 SVGAGI. The ends lost 7 bases at V and 3 bases at J; junction bases unmatched: 6. The CDR3 length is 14 residues. The DNA for the CDR3 is TGTGCCAGCATGGCGGGCGGGAGGACAGATACGCAGTATTTT. Translating gives CASMAGGRTDTQYF.

The chain uses TRBV12-3 or TRBV12-4 and TRBJ1-2, with D perhaps TRBD1 (6 bases). The V end was cut by 3 bases, the J end by 5 bases, with 10 bases between. The CDR3 is made up of 13 amino acids. CDR3 in DNA: TGTGCCAGCAGTTTGGACAGAGATTATGGCTACACCTTC. Protein product: CASSLDRDYGYTF.

The chain carries TRBV5-1 and TRBJ1-3, with TRBD1 matching over 7 bases. This CDR3 spans 15 amino acids. Losses at the gene ends were 4 bases for V and 6 bases for J; bases not matched to a gene: 10. Germline CDR1 and CDR2: SGHRS and YFSETQ. The DNA for the CDR3 is TGCGCCAGCAGCCATATAGGAGGGGGCGAAAACACCATATATTTT. Its protein is CASSHIGGGENTIYF.

The rearrangement joins TRBV4-1 to TRBJ1-2; D is perhaps TRBD1 (5 bases). V was pared by 1 base and J by 7 bases, with 7 bases between. Germline loops: CDR1 MGHRA, CDR2 YSYEKL. The CDR3 runs 12 residues. The CDR3 reads CASSQGGGGYTF. CDR3 bases: TGCGCCAGCAGCCAAGGGGGCGGTGGCTACACCTTC.

The rearrangement uses TRBV9 and TRBJ2-5; D is unclear. CDR1 and CDR2 from the germline V gene are SGDLS and YYNGEE. Trimming took 0 bases from V and 2 from J, leaving 14 bases between them. The length of the CDR3 is 16 residues. The CDR3 here is CASSVAPYTIQETQYF. The CDR3 DNA reads as TGTGCCAGCAGCGTAGCTCCCTATACTATTCAAGAGACCCAGTACTTC.

This chain uses TRBV12-3 or TRBV12-4 with TRBJ1-1; D unclear. This CDR3 region has 12 residues. V lost 3 bases, J lost 1 base, and 3 bases lay in between. This CDR3 is CASSFQNTEAFF. In DNA, the CDR3 is TGTGCCAGCAGTTTTCAGAACACTGAAGCTTTCTTT.

V gene TRBV2 combines with J gene TRBJ2-7; possible D gene TRBD2, 6 bases. There are 13 residues in the CDR3. The germline V gene has CDR1 SNHLY and CDR2 FYNNEI. The ends were cut back, 7 bases at V and 6 bases at J, with 16 bases in the middle. This chain's CDR3 is CASIPPGSGEQYF. CDR3 bases: TGTGCCAGCATCCCCCCCGGGAGCGGCGAGCAGTACTTC.

This rearrangement joins TRBV19 to TRBJ1-5, with D maybe TRBD1 (6 bases). Germline values: CDR1 LNHDA, CDR2 SQIVND (reference sequence). The CDR3 is made up of 17 amino acids. The ends were cut back, 7 bases at V and 3 bases at J, with 22 bases in the middle. The chain's CDR3 is CASKRTAPFLLNQPQHF. DNA for the CDR3: TGTGCCAGTAAGAGGACAGCCCCATTTCTACTCAATCAGCCCCAGCATTTT.

The V and J genes are TRBV20-1 and TRBJ2-5; 8 nucleotides match TRBD2. CDR1 and CDR2 (germline): DFQATT, SNEGSKA (reference sequence). This CDR3 is 12 amino acids long. V trimming: 3 bases; J trimming: 5 bases; junction bases outside the gene matches: 2. The CDR3 DNA sequence: TGCAGTGCTAGTTCGGGAGGGGAGACCCAGTACTTC. Residues: CSASSGGETQYF.